The sequence of this T cell receptor beta chain was determined in a study of CD8+CD57+ T cells in acquired aplastic anemia. This clonotype was picked up many times. In patients chosen for sequencing, flow cytometry had shown CD8+CD57+ cell expansion. Blood samples were obtained from patients who had received no prior therapy. Genomic DNA, serving as template, underwent TCR beta VDJ and CDR3 profiling. TCRdb ran MiXCR on the reads and lists one entry per CDR3 protein. The sample includes a few hundred thousand distinct CDR3 sequences, less than 35% of them seen just once. In germline, CDR1 is SNHLY, CDR2 FYNNEI. This CDR3 comprises 16 residues. Trimming removed 6 bases from V and 2 bases from J; junction bases left unmatched: 7.

The sequence was obtained from a human donor with aplastic anemia. J is TRBJ2-6 and V is TRBV2; 7 positions agree with TRBD1. Source material: sorted CD4+, CD8+, or CD8+CD57+ T cells (not recorded which) from PBMCs. CDR3 bases: TGTGCCAGCAGCCGGACAGGACCAACTGGGGCCAACGTCCTGACTTTC. Translating it yields CASSRTGPTGANVLTF.